These 23 T cell receptor beta chains originate from one sample sequenced in a study of shared clonotypes between healthy human individuals. Libraries were prepared by immunoSEQ multiplex PCR; TCRdb keeps only in-frame clonotypes and omits some of them. Among more than 1,200,000 clones listed, approximately 98.5% were seen once. The sequenced material came from naive CD4+ T cells sorted from blood. The subset is: CD45RA+ positively selected. Source of these receptors: a man aged 25 to 45 in good health.

The genes are TRBV28 and TRBJ2-1; perhaps D is TRBD1 or TRBD2 (5 bases each). Germline assignment: CDR1 MDHEN and CDR2 SYDVKM. Trimming cost V 6 bases and J 5 bases, with 20 bases left between them. This CDR3 spans 16 amino acids. Written as DNA, the CDR3 is TGTGCCAGCAGATTGTTGTCAGGGCGGGCTGACAATGAGCAGTTCTTC. Translating it yields CASRLLSGRADNEQFF.

The chain carries TRBV25-1 and TRBJ2-7, with 8 bases fitting TRBD2. Per germline, CDR1 MGHDK and CDR2 SYGVNS. This CDR3 contains 15 residues. V lost 1 base and J lost 0; bases outside the gene matches: 2. CDR3 DNA sequence: TGTGCCAGCAGTGAATTGAGCGGGAGCTCCTACGAGCAGTACTTC. It codes for CASSELSGSSYEQYF.

This clone was detected a few times. This sequence joins TRBV4-2 and TRBJ2-1, with TRBD2 identical over 11 bases. The length of the CDR3 is 17 residues. Germline V lookup: CDR1 LGHNA, CDR2 YNFKEQ. V lost 0 bases, J lost 3 bases, and 4 bases stayed unmatched. CDR3 DNA: TGTGCCAGCAGCCAAGAGGGTACTAGCGGGAGCTACAATGAGCAGTTCTTC. It translates to CASSQEGTSGSYNEQFF.

This chain links TRBV27 with TRBJ2-3; 9 bases agree with TRBD2. Trimming at V came to 5 bases and at J to 4 bases, leaving 4 bases not matched to a gene. Germline assignment: CDR1 MNHEY and CDR2 SMNVEV (reference sequence). The CDR3 sequence is 14 residues long. CDR3: CASSIKREADTQYF. In DNA form, the CDR3 reads TGTGCCAGCAGTATCAAGCGGGAGGCAGATACGCAGTATTTT.

The chain employs TRBV2 and TRBJ2-1; D gene uncertain. Germline CDR1 is SNHLY and CDR2 is FYNNEI. This CDR3 has 16 residues. Trimming took 3 bases from V and 0 from J, leaving 12 bases between them. In nucleotides, the CDR3 is TGTGCCAGCAGTGATATGCTGGCGAGCTCCTACAATGAGCAGTTCTTC. Amino acid sequence: CASSDMLASSYNEQFF. The full variable domain, its missing parts supplied by reference TRBV2 and TRBJ2-1, is EPEVTQTPSHQVTQMGQEVILRCVPISNHLYFYWYRQILGQKVEFLVSFYNNEISEKSEIFDDQFSVERPDGSNFTLKIRSTKLEDSAMYFCASSDMLASSYNEQFFGPGTRLTVL.

The chain employs TRBV5-1 and TRBJ1-5; a possible D gene is TRBD1 (6 bases). This CDR3 has 15 residues. The V and J ends lost 4 bases and 3 bases respectively, with 14 bases between them. Looked up from germline, CDR1 is SGHRS and CDR2 is YFSETQ. The CDR3 here is CASSTTTGTNQPQHF. Written as DNA, the CDR3 is TGCGCCAGCAGCACCACGACAGGAACCAATCAGCCCCAGCATTTT.

This clone was found once. V and J are TRBV5-4 and TRBJ1-1; no firm D call. Looked up from germline, CDR1 is SGHNT and CDR2 is YYREEE (reference sequence). The CDR3 spans 15 residues. The germline V and J ends were trimmed by 0 bases and 1 base, with 10 bases remaining between them. CDR3 sequence (DNA): TGTGCCAGCAGCTTGGAGGCAAACCCGAACACTGAAGCTTTCTTT. It encodes CASSLEANPNTEAFF. Based on the CDR3 plus reference TRBV5-4 and TRBJ1-1, the full variable domain is ETGVTQSPTHLIKTRGQQVTLRCSSQSGHNTVSWYQQALGQGPQFIFQYYREEENGRGNFPPRFSGLQFPNYSSELNVNALELDDSALYLCASSLEANPNTEAFFGQGTRLTVV.

The chain employs TRBV6-4 and TRBJ2-2; D not resolved. Germline V gives CDR1 MRHNA, CDR2 SNTAGT. The V end lost 2 bases, the J end lost 4 bases, and 5 bases lay between the germline ends. This CDR3 has 13 amino acids. CDR3 bases: TGTGCCAGCAGTGACAGGGTCACCGGGGAGCTGTTTTTT. It encodes CASSDRVTGELFF.

The genes are TRBV30 and TRBJ2-5; 7 positions agree with TRBD2. With 2 bases clipped from V and 11 bases from J, the junction kept 8 bases outside the gene matches. CDR3 length: 12 residues. CDR1 and CDR2 (germline): GTSNPN, SVGIG (reference sequence). CDR3 region: CAWSLIAGLQYF. CDR3 sequence (DNA): TGTGCCTGGAGTTTAATAGCGGGCCTACAGTACTTC.

The genes are TRBV7-9 and TRBJ1-2, with D hard to call. V dropped 1 base and J dropped 5 bases, with 8 bases sitting between them. This CDR3 is built from 13 residues. Germline CDR1 and CDR2: SEHNR and FQNEAQ (reference sequence). The CDR3 region is CASSLGYGYGYTF. CDR3 DNA: TGTGCCAGCAGCTTAGGTTACGGATATGGCTACACCTTC.

The rearrangement uses TRBV11-1 and TRBJ2-7; tentative D call: TRBD2 (6 bases). The V gene's germline CDR1 is SGHAT and CDR2 FQDESV (reference sequence). The CDR3 covers 13 residues. Trimming removed 3 bases from V and 6 bases from J, with 12 bases in between. CDR3 coding DNA: TGTGCCAGCAGCTTGGGGGGAGATCTCGAGCAGTACTTC. Protein sequence: CASSLGGDLEQYF.

J is TRBJ2-2 and V is TRBV6-1; the D gene is possibly TRBD2 (5 bases). Germline V gene sequence: CDR1 MNHNS, CDR2 SASEGT. This CDR3 contains 15 residues. Trimming stripped 7 bases from V and 5 bases from J, with 17 bases between. The CDR3 coding sequence is TGTGCCAGCACCCTAGGACTTCCTAATACCGGGGAGCTGTTTTTT. Translation gives CASTLGLPNTGELFF.

The chain is built from TRBV28 and TRBJ2-3; 11 nucleotides match TRBD2. The CDR3 runs 16 residues. Per the germline V gene, CDR1 is MDHEN and CDR2 is SYDVKM. V dropped 7 bases and J dropped 8; count of bases not matched to a gene: 14. CDR3 protein: CASTSFSGTSGITQYF. Written as DNA, the CDR3 is TGTGCCAGCACCAGTTTCTCAGGGACTAGCGGCATTACGCAGTATTTT.

The chain is built from TRBV19 and TRBJ1-5; 7 nucleotides agree with TRBD1. Trimming removed 4 bases from V and 5 bases from J; junction bases left unmatched: 8. Germline V gene data show CDR1 as LNHDA and CDR2 as SQIVND (reference sequence). The CDR3 has 15 residues. The CDR3 DNA reads as TGTGCCAGTAGTAGCAGGGGGGGAGTCGATCAGCCCCAGCATTTT. Translating gives CASSSRGGVDQPQHF.

The V gene is TRBV19, the J gene TRBJ2-1; 11 bases are shared with TRBD2. This CDR3 contains 15 residues. In germline, CDR1 is LNHDA, CDR2 SQIVND (reference sequence). V trimming: 5 bases; J trimming: 10 bases; junction bases outside the gene matches: 10. The CDR3 reads CASSLISGRVREQFF. In nucleotides, the CDR3 is TGTGCCAGTAGTCTGATTAGCGGGAGGGTCAGAGAGCAGTTCTTC.

The rearrangement uses TRBV27 and TRBJ2-2; 7 nucleotides agree with TRBD2. Germline values: CDR1 MNHEY, CDR2 SMNVEV (reference sequence). The CDR3 loop spans 16 amino acids. The J segment lost 5 bases and the V segment lost 3 bases, leaving 9 bases of the junction unmatched. This chain's CDR3 is CASSLVAGVGTGELFF. The CDR3 DNA reads TGTGCCAGCAGTTTGGTGGCGGGAGTTGGGACCGGGGAGCTGTTTTTT.

The rearrangement joins TRBV7-9 to TRBJ2-1; 11 positions agree with TRBD2. The junction had 5 bases not matched to a gene; V was cut back by 1 base and J by 9 bases. Germline V gene sequence: CDR1 SEHNR, CDR2 FQNEAQ (reference sequence). The CDR3 loop spans 15 amino acids. The DNA of the CDR3 is TGTGCCAGCAGCTTAGGATCTGGACTAGCGGGTGAGCAGTTCTTC. This encodes CASSLGSGLAGEQFF.

This chain links TRBV19 with TRBJ2-3; 13 bases line up with TRBD2. The CDR3 consists of 16 residues. Germline loops: CDR1 LNHDA, CDR2 SQIVND (reference sequence). J lost 4 bases, V lost 4 bases, and 5 bases had no gene match. CDR3 sequence reads: CASSRRTSGSPDTQYF. CDR3 DNA sequence: TGTGCCAGTAGTAGGCGGACTAGCGGGAGTCCAGATACGCAGTATTTT.

The chain links TRBV15 to TRBJ2-7, with 7 positions matching TRBD1. Per the germline V gene, CDR1 is LNHNV and CDR2 is YYDKDF (reference sequence). The CDR3 has 16 amino acids. Trimming cost V 5 bases and J 4 bases; bases outside gene matches: 14. The CDR3 is CATSRDSGTASYEQYF. CDR3 in DNA: TGTGCCACCAGCCGTGACTCCGGGACAGCTTCTTACGAGCAGTACTTC.

V is TRBV2 and J is TRBJ2-7; TRBD2 agrees at 12 bases. Per germline, CDR1 SNHLY and CDR2 FYNNEI. The CDR3 sequence is 16 residues long. The trim removed 0 bases at V and 5 bases at J, leaving 5 bases unmatched. The CDR3: CASSEARLAGVDEQYF. For the CDR3, the DNA is TGTGCCAGCAGTGAAGCGCGACTAGCGGGAGTCGACGAGCAGTACTTC.

This chain uses TRBV6-5 with TRBJ2-7, with D hard to call. Trimming removed 5 bases from V and 6 bases from J, with 11 bases in between. The germline CDR1 and CDR2 sequences are MNHEY and SVGAGI. The length of the CDR3 is 12 residues. CDR3 coding DNA: TGTGCCAGCAGTCTGAAGGTGGGCGAGCAGTACTTC. Translation: CASSLKVGEQYF.

The rearrangement uses TRBV6-1 and TRBJ1-1; D uncertain. This CDR3 comprises 14 residues. Germline lookup yields CDR1 MNHNS and CDR2 SASEGT. The germline V and J ends were trimmed by 5 bases and 1 base, with 11 bases remaining between them. The CDR3 DNA sequence: TGTGCCAGCAGTATCCTCACGGGGAACACTGAAGCTTTCTTT. It codes for CASSILTGNTEAFF.

Remarks on this clone: This CDR3 fails to terminate in the conserved phenylalanine or tryptophan, so it likely reflects a read error. The DNA is left out, because the CDR3 cannot be placed on it with certainty; the CDR3 is given as TCRdb lists it. The gene calls are TRBV20-1 and TRBJ2-3; the table's D call of TRBD2 was not tested on the DNA. Per the germline V gene, CDR1 is DFQATT and CDR2 is SNEGSKA (reference sequence). Termini included, the CDR3 measures 11 amino acids. The CDR3 region is CSAAGLAGGVS.